These 23 T cell receptor beta chains originate from one sample sequenced in a study of blood T cell repertoires in COVID-19. Sequencing was performed with immunoSEQ multiplex PCR; in TCRdb, only in-frame clones are kept and a portion is missing. The sample has 55,000 to 80,000 clones, approximately 86% seen once. Material for sequencing was peripheral blood. The receptors shown here come from a human donor in a cohort sampled during active COVID-19.

The V gene is TRBV6-4, the J gene TRBJ2-3; tentatively, D is TRBD1 (6 bases). The germline gives CDR1 MRHNA, CDR2 SNTAGT. The germline V and J ends were trimmed by 6 bases and 2 bases, with 12 bases remaining between them. The CDR3 has 14 residues. The DNA for the CDR3 is TGTGCCAGCAGGCAGGGGTCATACACAGATACGCAGTATTTT. It encodes CASRQGSYTDTQYF.

The chain combines TRBV24-1 with TRBJ2-1; D is possibly TRBD2 (6 bases). The CDR3 is 17 amino acids. Germline CDR1 and CDR2: KGHDR and SFDVKD. V shed 0 bases and J shed 2 bases, with 13 bases lying between them. Written as DNA, the CDR3 is TGTGCCACCAGTGATTTGAAGGCTAGCGAGACCTACAATGAGCAGTTCTTC. It yields the protein CATSDLKASETYNEQFF.

The J gene is TRBJ1-3, the V gene TRBV27; tentative D call: TRBD1 (5 bases). V lost 0 bases, J lost 2 bases, and 17 bases lay in between. The CDR3 sequence is 18 residues long. Looked up from germline, CDR1 is MNHEY and CDR2 is SMNVEV (reference sequence). CDR3 region: CASSLSNEGLYTGNTIYF. DNA for the CDR3: TGTGCCAGCAGTTTATCCAACGAGGGACTGTACACTGGAAACACCATATATTTT.

V gene TRBV7-9 combines with J gene TRBJ2-7, with D possibly being TRBD2 (5 bases). CDR3 length: 14 residues. Trimming took 5 bases from V and 7 from J, leaving 18 bases between them. From germline, CDR1 is SEHNR and CDR2 FQNEAQ (reference sequence). CDR3 sequence: CASSTMTELGEQYF. The CDR3 DNA is TGTGCCAGCAGCACTATGACGGAACTAGGGGAGCAGTACTTC.

This chain uses TRBV6-5 with TRBJ2-3; tentatively, D is TRBD1 (5 bases). Germline assignment: CDR1 MNHEY and CDR2 SVGAGI. V was trimmed by 2 bases and J by 4 bases, leaving 13 bases between them. This CDR3 region has 15 residues. This CDR3 is CASSYIGSTADTQYF. For the CDR3, the DNA is TGTGCCAGCAGTTACATTGGCTCGACAGCAGATACGCAGTATTTT.

V usage is TRBV19 and J usage is TRBJ2-5, with a possible D match to TRBD2 (5 bases). This CDR3 is 14 amino acids long. The germline gives CDR1 LNHDA, CDR2 SQIVND (reference sequence). V shed 4 bases and J shed 5 bases, with 14 bases lying between them. CDR3 in amino acids: CASSSLGRRETQYF. CDR3 DNA sequence: TGTGCCAGTAGTAGCCTCGGCAGGAGGGAGACCCAGTACTTC. Full variable domain (outside the CDR3, taken from reference TRBV19 and TRBJ2-5): DGGITQSPKYLFRKEGQNVTLSCEQNLNHDAMYWYRQDPGQGLRLIYYSQIVNDFQKGDIAEGYSVSREKKESFPLTVTSAQKNPTAFYLCASSSLGRRETQYFGPGTRLLVL.

The chain recombines TRBV6-5 with TRBJ1-1; 7 bases match TRBD1. This CDR3 region has 16 residues. Germline V lookup: CDR1 MNHEY, CDR2 SVGAGI. The J segment lost 3 bases and the V segment lost 0 bases, leaving 7 bases of the junction unmatched. As DNA, the CDR3 is TGTGCCAGCAGTTACTCCCCGGACAGGTCCCACACTGAAGCTTTCTTT. As protein: CASSYSPDRSHTEAFF.

The rearrangement joins TRBV28 to TRBJ2-7; 9 positions match TRBD1. CDR3 size: 15 residues. Germline trimming cut 6 bases from V and 3 bases from J; bases unmatched to any gene: 9. Germline CDR1 and CDR2: MDHEN and SYDVKM. The CDR3 DNA is TGTGCCAGCAGCGCCCCGGGACAGGGCTACTACGAGCAGTACTTC. Its translation is CASSAPGQGYYEQYF.

V and J are TRBV19 and TRBJ1-2; 10 bases map to TRBD1. Trimming at V came to 7 bases and at J to 8 bases, leaving 13 bases not matched to a gene. The length of the CDR3 is 15 residues. Germline loops: CDR1 LNHDA, CDR2 SQIVND (reference sequence). CDR3 region: CASTTLPGTGDGYTF. CDR3 sequence (DNA): TGTGCCAGTACCACCCTCCCCGGGACAGGGGACGGCTACACCTTC.

This CDR3 reads CASSVQTGGYEQYF. The CDR3 coding sequence is TGTGCCAGTAGTGTCCAAACAGGGGGCTACGAGCAGTACTTC. The rearrangement links TRBV19 to TRBJ2-7; 8 bases align to TRBD1. CDR1 and CDR2 from the germline V gene are LNHDA and SQIVND (reference sequence). Germline trimming cut 5 bases from V and 3 bases from J; bases unmatched to any gene: 6. CDR3 length: 14 residues. The whole variable domain, remainder taken from reference TRBV19 and TRBJ2-7, is DGGITQSPKYLFRKEGQNVTLSCEQNLNHDAMYWYRQDPGQGLRLIYYSQIVNDFQKGDIAEGYSVSREKKESFPLTVTSAQKNPTAFYLCASSVQTGGYEQYFGPGTRLTVT.

The rearrangement uses TRBV16 and TRBJ2-6, with 8 bases identical to TRBD1. V was pared by 4 bases and J by 2 bases, with 13 bases of the junction left unmatched. The CDR3 contains 19 residues. Germline CDR1 and CDR2: KGHSY and FQNENV. CDR3 bases: TGTGCCAGCAGCCCCCTCGATAGCCAGGGGGCCACTGGGGCCAACGTCCTGACTTTC. Amino acid sequence: CASSPLDSQGATGANVLTF.

This clone turned up a few times. The gene calls are TRBV6-4 and TRBJ2-7; possibly TRBD1 for D (6 bases). Germline assignment: CDR1 MRHNA and CDR2 SNTAGT. Trimming pared 3 bases from V and 0 bases from J, leaving 21 bases between. The CDR3 totals 18 residues. CDR3 sequence: CASSEGSRGIWASYEQYF. In nucleotides, the CDR3 is TGTGCCAGCAGTGAAGGTTCGAGGGGGATTTGGGCCTCCTACGAGCAGTACTTC.

The chain recombines TRBV5-1 with TRBJ1-6; D call uncertain. The germline gives CDR1 SGHRS, CDR2 YFSETQ. This CDR3 has 14 residues. V lost 1 base to trimming and J lost 9 bases, with 11 bases between them. Written as DNA, the CDR3 is TGCGCCAGCAGCTTGTGGGAGACAAGTTCACCCCTCCACTTT. This encodes CASSLWETSSPLHF.

J is TRBJ1-2 and V is TRBV5-4; 7 bases map to TRBD1. Germline CDR1 SGHNT, CDR2 YYREEE (reference sequence). J was trimmed by 7 bases and V by 1 base; bases with no gene match: 10. This CDR3 has 15 residues. CDR3 DNA sequence: TGTGCCAGCAGCTTGCCGCCCGACAGGGCGCGTGGCTACACCTTC. Translating it yields CASSLPPDRARGYTF.

The chain recombines TRBV12-3 or TRBV12-4 with TRBJ1-2; tentatively, D is TRBD1 (6 bases). V gave up 6 bases and J gave up 8 bases, with 16 bases separating them. This CDR3 region has 13 residues. The CDR3 loop reads CASRPGGGLGYTF. CDR3 bases: TGTGCCAGCAGACCGGGCGGGGGGCTCGGCTACACCTTC.

The chain carries TRBV7-2 and TRBJ2-3, with D possibly being TRBD1 (6 bases). Germline CDR1 SGHTA, CDR2 FQGNSA. CDR3 length: 15 residues. Trimming cost V 1 base and J 9 bases, with 17 bases left between them. The CDR3 DNA is TGTGCCAGCAGCTTAGACCCCGGGACAACTATAACGCAGTATTTT. Its translation: CASSLDPGTTITQYF.

The gene calls are TRBV7-3 and TRBJ2-3; TRBD1 matches 10 bases. V shed 3 bases and J 2 bases; nucleotides not matched to a gene: 8. The CDR3 extends over 17 amino acids. In germline, CDR1 is SGHTA, CDR2 FQGTGA. CDR3 loop: CASSLGQGIGYTDTQYF. Written as DNA, the CDR3 is TGTGCCAGCAGCTTGGGACAGGGGATTGGGTACACAGATACGCAGTATTTT.

The chain couples TRBV6-5 to TRBJ1-2; a possible D gene is TRBD1 (6 bases). The CDR3 contains 15 residues. Trimming stripped 5 bases from V and 4 bases from J, with 17 bases between. The V gene's germline CDR1 is MNHEY and CDR2 SVGAGI. CDR3 protein: CASSSQRGGSYGYTF. The CDR3 nucleotides are TGTGCCAGCAGTAGTCAGAGGGGGGGTAGCTATGGCTACACCTTC.

This rearrangement joins TRBV11-2 to TRBJ2-1, with a possible D match to TRBD2 (6 bases). This CDR3 contains 15 residues. Per germline, CDR1 SGHAT and CDR2 FQNNGV. V lost 0 bases and J lost 4, with 10 bases in between. CDR3 sequence reads: CASSLEGGPYNEQFF. In DNA form, the CDR3 reads TGTGCCAGCAGCTTAGAGGGGGGACCATACAATGAGCAGTTCTTC. Combining the CDR3 with reference TRBV11-2 and TRBJ2-1 gives the whole variable domain EAGVAQSPRYKIIEKRQSVAFWCNPISGHATLYWYQQILGQGPKLLIQFQNNGVVDDSQLPKDRFSAERLKGVDSTLKIQPAKLEDSAVYLCASSLEGGPYNEQFFGPGTRLTVL.

The V and J genes are TRBV4-2 and TRBJ2-5; 10 bases match TRBD2. J lost 3 bases, V lost 1 base, and 5 bases had no gene match. This CDR3 is built from 16 residues. Germline V gene lookup returns CDR1 LGHNA and CDR2 YNFKEQ. The CDR3 spells CASSQVASGGEETQYF. CDR3 coding DNA: TGTGCCAGCAGCCAAGTGGCGAGCGGGGGGGAAGAGACCCAGTACTTC.

This rearrangement joins TRBV5-4 to TRBJ2-3, with D uncertain. The CDR3 length is 14 residues. The ends were cut back, 1 base at V and 0 bases at J, with 6 bases in the middle. Germline values: CDR1 SGHNT, CDR2 YYREEE (reference sequence). The CDR3 nucleotides are TGTGCCAGCAGCTTGCTTCTTAGCACAGATACGCAGTATTTT. This sequence encodes CASSLLLSTDTQYF.

This sequence joins TRBV7-3 and TRBJ1-5; possible D gene TRBD1, 6 bases. The CDR3 totals 15 residues. Germline values: CDR1 SGHTA, CDR2 FQGTGA. Trimming stripped 2 bases from V and 4 bases from J, with 12 bases between. The CDR3: CASSLQLRGNQPQHF. The CDR3 DNA sequence: TGTGCCAGCAGCTTACAATTAAGGGGGAATCAGCCCCAGCATTTT. The full variable domain, its missing parts supplied by reference TRBV7-3 and TRBJ1-5, is GAGVSQTPSNKVTEKGKYVELRCDPISGHTALYWYRQSLGQGPEFLIYFQGTGAADDSGLPNDRFFAVRPEGSVSTLKIQRTERGDSAVYLCASSLQLRGNQPQHFGDGTRLSIL.

The chain combines TRBV5-1 with TRBJ2-3; 10 positions match TRBD1. CDR3 length equals 16 residues. V shed 3 bases, J shed 3 bases, and the junction held 7 bases outside the gene matches. Germline values: CDR1 SGHRS, CDR2 YFSETQ. The CDR3 region has the DNA TGCGCCAGCAGCTCAACCGGGACAGGGGTTACAGATACGCAGTATTTT. Translating gives CASSSTGTGVTDTQYF.